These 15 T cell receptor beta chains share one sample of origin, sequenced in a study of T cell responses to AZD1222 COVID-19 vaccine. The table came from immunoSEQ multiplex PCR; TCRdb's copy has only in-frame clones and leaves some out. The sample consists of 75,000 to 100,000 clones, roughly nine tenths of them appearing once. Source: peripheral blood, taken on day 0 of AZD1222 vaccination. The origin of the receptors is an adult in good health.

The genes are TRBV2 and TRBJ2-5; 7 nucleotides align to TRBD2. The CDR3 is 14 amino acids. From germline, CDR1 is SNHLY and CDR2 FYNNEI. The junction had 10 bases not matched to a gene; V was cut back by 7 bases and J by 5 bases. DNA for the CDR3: TGTGCCAGCAAACTAACTGGGGGGGTGGAGACCCAGTACTTC. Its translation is CASKLTGGVETQYF. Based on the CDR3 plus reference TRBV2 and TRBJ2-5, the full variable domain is EPEVTQTPSHQVTQMGQEVILRCVPISNHLYFYWYRQILGQKVEFLVSFYNNEISEKSEIFDDQFSVERPDGSNFTLKIRSTKLEDSAMYFCASKLTGGVETQYFGPGTRLLVL.

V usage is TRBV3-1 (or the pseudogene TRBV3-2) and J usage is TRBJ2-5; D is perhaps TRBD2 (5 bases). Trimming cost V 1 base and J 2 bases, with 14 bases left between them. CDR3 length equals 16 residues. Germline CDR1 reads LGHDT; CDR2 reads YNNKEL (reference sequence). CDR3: CASSQGPGGPQETQYF. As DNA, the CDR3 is TGTGCCAGCAGCCAAGGTCCAGGAGGTCCTCAAGAGACCCAGTACTTC.

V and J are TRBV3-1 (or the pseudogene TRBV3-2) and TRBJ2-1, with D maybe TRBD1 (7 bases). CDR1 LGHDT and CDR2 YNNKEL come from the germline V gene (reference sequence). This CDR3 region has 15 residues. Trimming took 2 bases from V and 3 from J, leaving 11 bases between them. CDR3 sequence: CASSQPRGDYNEQFF. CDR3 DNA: TGTGCCAGCAGCCAACCCAGGGGGGACTACAATGAGCAGTTCTTC.

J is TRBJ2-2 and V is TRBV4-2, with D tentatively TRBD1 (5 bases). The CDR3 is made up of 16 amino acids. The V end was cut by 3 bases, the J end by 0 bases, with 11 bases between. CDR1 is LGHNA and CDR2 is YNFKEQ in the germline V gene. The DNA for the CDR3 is TGTGCCAGCAGCCAGACCGACAGTCCGAACACCGGGGAGCTGTTTTTT. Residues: CASSQTDSPNTGELFF.

CDR3 sequence (DNA): TGTGCCAGTAGTATAATGGCAGCCTTGAACACTGAAGCTTTCTTT. Translating gives CASSIMAALNTEAFF. The V call is TRBV19, the J call TRBJ1-1; D not certain. The CDR3 loop spans 15 amino acids. Germline CDR1 LNHDA, CDR2 SQIVND (reference sequence). V dropped 2 bases and J dropped 0 bases, with 10 bases sitting between them.

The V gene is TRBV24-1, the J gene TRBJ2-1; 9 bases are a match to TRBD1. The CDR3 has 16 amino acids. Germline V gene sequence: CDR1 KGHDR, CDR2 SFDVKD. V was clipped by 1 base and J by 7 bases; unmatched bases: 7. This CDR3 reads CATSDFTGQGWNEQFF. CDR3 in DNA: TGTGCCACCAGTGATTTTACGGGACAGGGCTGGAATGAGCAGTTCTTC.

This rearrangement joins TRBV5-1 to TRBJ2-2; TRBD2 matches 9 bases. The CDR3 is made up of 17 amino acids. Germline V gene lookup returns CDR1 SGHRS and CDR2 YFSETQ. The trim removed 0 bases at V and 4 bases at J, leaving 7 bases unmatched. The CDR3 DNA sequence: TGCGCCAGCAGCTTGGGGGCCGGACTAGCGCCCACCGGGGAGCTGTTTTTT. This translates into CASSLGAGLAPTGELFF.

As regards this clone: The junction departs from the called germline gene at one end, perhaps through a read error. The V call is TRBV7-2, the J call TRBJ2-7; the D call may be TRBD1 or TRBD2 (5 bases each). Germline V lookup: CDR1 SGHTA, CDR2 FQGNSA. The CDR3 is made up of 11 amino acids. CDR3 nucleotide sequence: TGTGCCAGCAGCTTATCGGGGACCCCCGATTTC. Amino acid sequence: CASSLSGTPDF.

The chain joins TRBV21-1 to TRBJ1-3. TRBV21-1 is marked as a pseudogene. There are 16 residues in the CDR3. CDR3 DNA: TGTGCCAGCAGCACCCCCCAGAGAGGCTCTGGAAACACCATATATTTT. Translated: CASSTPQRGSGNTIYF.

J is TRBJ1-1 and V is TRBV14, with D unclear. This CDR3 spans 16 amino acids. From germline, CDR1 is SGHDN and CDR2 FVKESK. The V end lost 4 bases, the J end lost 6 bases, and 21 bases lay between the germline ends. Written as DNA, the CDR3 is TGTGCCAGCAGCCGAGGTAACCGGGGTATCGTCGCTGAAGCTTTCTTT. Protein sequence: CASSRGNRGIVAEAFF.

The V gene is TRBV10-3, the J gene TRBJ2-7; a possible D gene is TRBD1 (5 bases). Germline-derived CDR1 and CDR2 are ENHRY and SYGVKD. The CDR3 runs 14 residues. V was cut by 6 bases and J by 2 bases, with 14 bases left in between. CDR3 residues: CAIRAQDVTYEQYF. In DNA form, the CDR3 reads TGTGCCATCAGGGCACAGGATGTGACCTACGAGCAGTACTTC.

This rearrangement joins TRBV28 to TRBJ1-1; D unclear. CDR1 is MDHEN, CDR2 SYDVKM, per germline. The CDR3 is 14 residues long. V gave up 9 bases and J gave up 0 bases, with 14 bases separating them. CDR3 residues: CASSLWSLNTEAFF. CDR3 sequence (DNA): TGTGCCAGTTCCCTTTGGAGTCTGAACACTGAAGCTTTCTTT.

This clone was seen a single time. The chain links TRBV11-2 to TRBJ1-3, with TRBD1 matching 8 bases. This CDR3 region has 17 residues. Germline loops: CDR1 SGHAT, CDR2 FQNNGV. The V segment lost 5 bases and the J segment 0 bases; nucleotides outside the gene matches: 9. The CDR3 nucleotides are TGTGCCAGCAGCCCTTCGACAGGGGCCATCTCTGGAAACACCATATATTTT. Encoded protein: CASSPSTGAISGNTIYF.

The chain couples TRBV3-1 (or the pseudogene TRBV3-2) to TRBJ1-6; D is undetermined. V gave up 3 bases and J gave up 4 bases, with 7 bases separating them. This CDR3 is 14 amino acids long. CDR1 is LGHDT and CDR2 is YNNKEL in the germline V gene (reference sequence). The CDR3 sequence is CASSQTVYNSPLHF. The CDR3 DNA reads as TGTGCCAGCAGCCAGACCGTGTATAATTCACCCCTCCACTTT.

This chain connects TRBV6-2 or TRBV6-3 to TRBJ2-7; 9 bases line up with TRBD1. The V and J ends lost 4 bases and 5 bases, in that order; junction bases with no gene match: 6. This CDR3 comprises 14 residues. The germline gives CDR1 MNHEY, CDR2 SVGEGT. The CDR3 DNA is TGTGCCAGCAGTTCCGGGACAGGGAGCCACGAGCAGTACTTC. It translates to CASSSGTGSHEQYF.